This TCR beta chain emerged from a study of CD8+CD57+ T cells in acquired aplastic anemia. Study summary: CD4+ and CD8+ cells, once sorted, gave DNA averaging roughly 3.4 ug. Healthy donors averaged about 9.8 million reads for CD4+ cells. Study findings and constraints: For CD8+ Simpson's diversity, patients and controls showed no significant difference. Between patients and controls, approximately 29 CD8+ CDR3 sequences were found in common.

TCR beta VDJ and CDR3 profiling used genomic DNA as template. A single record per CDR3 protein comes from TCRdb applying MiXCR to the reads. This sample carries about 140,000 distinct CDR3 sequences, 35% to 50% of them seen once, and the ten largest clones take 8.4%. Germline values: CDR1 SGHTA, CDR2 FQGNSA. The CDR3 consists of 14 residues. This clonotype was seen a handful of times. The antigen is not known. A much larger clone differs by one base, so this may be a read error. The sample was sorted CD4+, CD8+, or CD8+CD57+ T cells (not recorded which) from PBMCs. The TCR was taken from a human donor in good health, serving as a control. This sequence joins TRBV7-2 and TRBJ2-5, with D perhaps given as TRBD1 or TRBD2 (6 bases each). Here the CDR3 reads CASSPTGRGETQCF. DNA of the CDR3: TGTGCCAGCAGCCCTACAGGGCGCGGGGAGACCCAGTGCTTC.